The 8 T cell receptor beta chains presented below share a single source sample, sequenced in a study of blood T cell repertoires in COVID-19. The data were produced by immunoSEQ multiplex PCR, yet TCRdb's version contains in-frame clones alone and is incomplete. Of a few hundred thousand clones listed, approximately 86% were seen once; the top ten hold roughly 9.8%. Material for sequencing was peripheral blood. These receptors were collected from a man aged 40-49 years who had recovered from COVID-19.

The rearrangement links TRBV7-9 to TRBJ2-7; D might be TRBD1 (5 bases). V was shortened by 1 base and J by 4 bases, with 11 bases between the two germline ends. The germline gives CDR1 SEHNR, CDR2 FQNEAQ (reference sequence). This CDR3 region has 14 residues. CDR3 sequence: CASSLVTGPYEQYF. DNA of the CDR3: TGTGCCAGCAGCTTAGTTACAGGACCATACGAGCAGTACTTC.

This rearrangement joins TRBV5-6 to TRBJ2-7; 9 bases agree with TRBD2. J was trimmed by 1 base and V by 3 bases; bases with no gene match: 8. The CDR3 is 16 amino acids. Germline CDR1 SGHDT, CDR2 YYEEEE. CDR3 nucleotide sequence: TGTGCCAGCAGCTACGAGCGAGCGGGGGGATCCTACGAGCAGTACTTC. It is translated as CASSYERAGGSYEQYF.

This clone occurred once. The genes are TRBV13 and TRBJ1-1, with unresolved D. The CDR3 is 16 amino acids. V lost 0 bases to trimming and J lost 0 bases, with 11 bases between them. Germline lookup yields CDR1 PRHDT and CDR2 FYEKMQ (reference sequence). CDR3 sequence: CASSLGRSPMNTEAFF. CDR3 sequence (DNA): TGTGCCAGCAGCTTAGGCCGAAGTCCTATGAACACTGAAGCTTTCTTT.

The chain couples TRBV5-6 to TRBJ1-2; 7 positions match TRBD1. The CDR3 totals 16 residues. CDR1 is SGHDT and CDR2 is YYEEEE in the germline V gene. The junction had 15 bases not matched to a gene; V was cut back by 2 bases and J by 8 bases. This CDR3 is CASSFRQGSSMGGYTF. As DNA, the CDR3 is TGTGCCAGCAGCTTTAGACAGGGATCCAGTATGGGGGGCTACACCTTC.

This chain uses TRBV6-6 with TRBJ2-7; D unresolved. The CDR3 is 14 amino acids. CDR1 MNHNY and CDR2 SVGAGI come from the germline V gene (reference sequence). Trimming pared 6 bases from V and 0 bases from J, leaving 12 bases between. The chain's CDR3 is CASRARASSYEQYF. CDR3 DNA sequence: TGTGCCAGCAGAGCCCGAGCGAGCTCCTACGAGCAGTACTTC.

The chain uses TRBV27 and TRBJ2-7; D may be TRBD1 (6 bases). Trimming removed 5 bases at V and 2 bases at J, with 13 bases between. The CDR3 runs 14 residues. The germline V gene encodes CDR1 MNHEY and CDR2 SMNVEV (reference sequence). The CDR3 nucleotides read TGTGCCAGCAGTATCGGCAGGGGCCCCTACGAGCAGTACTTC. Translating gives CASSIGRGPYEQYF.

This chain links TRBV6-6 with TRBJ2-3; tentatively, D is TRBD2 (5 bases). CDR1 MNHNY and CDR2 SVGAGI come from the germline V gene (reference sequence). There are 16 residues in the CDR3. V was cut by 1 base and J by 1 base, with 12 bases left in between. The CDR3 protein is CASSYFSVPGTDTQYF. The CDR3 DNA reads as TGTGCCAGCAGTTACTTTAGCGTTCCAGGCACAGATACGCAGTATTTT.

The J gene is TRBJ2-1, the V gene TRBV4-2; 13 nucleotides line up with TRBD2. J lost 0 bases, V lost 0 bases, and 8 bases had no gene match. Germline CDR1 is LGHNA and CDR2 is YNFKEQ. This CDR3 has 20 amino acids. CDR3 in amino acids: CASSQDSGLAGKYSYNEQFF. As DNA, the CDR3 is TGTGCCAGCAGCCAAGATTCGGGACTAGCGGGAAAATACTCCTACAATGAGCAGTTCTTC.